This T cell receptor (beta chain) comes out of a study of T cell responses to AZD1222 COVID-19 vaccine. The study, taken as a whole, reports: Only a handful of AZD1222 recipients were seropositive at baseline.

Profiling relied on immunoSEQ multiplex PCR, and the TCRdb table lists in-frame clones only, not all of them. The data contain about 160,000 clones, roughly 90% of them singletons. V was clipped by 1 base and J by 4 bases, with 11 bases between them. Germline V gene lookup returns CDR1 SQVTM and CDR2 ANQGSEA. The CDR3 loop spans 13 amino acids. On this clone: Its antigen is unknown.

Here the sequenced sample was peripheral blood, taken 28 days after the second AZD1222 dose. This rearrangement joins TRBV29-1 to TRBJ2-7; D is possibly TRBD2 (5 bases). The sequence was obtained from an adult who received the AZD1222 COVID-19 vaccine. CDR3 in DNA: TGCAGCGTTGAAGTCGGTGGAGGATACGAGCAGTACTTC. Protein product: CSVEVGGGYEQYF.